This TCR beta chain is drawn from a study of cytomegalovirus exposure and HLA in healthy donors. Trimming removed 6 bases at V and 0 bases at J, with 8 bases between. The V gene's germline CDR1 is GTSNPN and CDR2 SVGIG (reference sequence). The CDR3 is 13 amino acids. For this clone: Its target is unknown.

Use of 60 Vbeta and 13 Jbeta primers characterized the PCR. Only in-frame clones appear in the TCRdb table, and some are missing; sequencing was by immunoSEQ multiplex PCR. The data hold around 200,000 clones, with around nine tenths observed a single time. Broader study findings: There were several of the most significant clusters that appeared linked to common viral pathogens in a later analysis. A later examination showed that TCR association rates differed by HLA locus, with DRB1 most and HLA-C fewest. The CMV antigen specificity of a few CMV-associated chains was confirmed through in vitro analysis.

This rearrangement joins TRBV30 to TRBJ1-4, with unresolved D. The sequenced sample consisted of PBMCs. The sequence derives from a woman aged 30 to 39 in good health and CMV-seronegative. This chain's CDR3 is CACLVSTNEKLFF. CDR3 bases: TGTGCCTGCCTCGTTTCAACTAATGAAAAACTGTTTTTT.